This T cell receptor beta chain derives from a study of blood T cell repertoires in COVID-19. Participants, about 18 to 90 years old, spanned around 25 US areas. Assignment of participants to cohorts was predicated upon participant-reported clinical history. The V end was cut by 4 bases, the J end by 6 bases, with 12 bases between. Germline V CDR1 and CDR2: SGHNT, YENEEA. This CDR3 contains 13 residues. Repertoires were generated with immunoSEQ multiplex PCR, while TCRdb's copy carries only in-frame clones and drops some. The sample records 250,000 to 300,000 clones, 85% to 90% being singletons. This clonotype originated in a man aged 18 to 30 who had recovered from COVID-19. Sequencing was done on a sample of PBMCs or T cells enriched from blood (not recorded which). The rearrangement joins TRBV11-3 to TRBJ1-1; D is undetermined. The CDR3 loop is CASSSTREAEAFF. In DNA, the CDR3 is TGTGCCAGCAGCTCGACCCGGGAAGCTGAAGCTTTCTTT.